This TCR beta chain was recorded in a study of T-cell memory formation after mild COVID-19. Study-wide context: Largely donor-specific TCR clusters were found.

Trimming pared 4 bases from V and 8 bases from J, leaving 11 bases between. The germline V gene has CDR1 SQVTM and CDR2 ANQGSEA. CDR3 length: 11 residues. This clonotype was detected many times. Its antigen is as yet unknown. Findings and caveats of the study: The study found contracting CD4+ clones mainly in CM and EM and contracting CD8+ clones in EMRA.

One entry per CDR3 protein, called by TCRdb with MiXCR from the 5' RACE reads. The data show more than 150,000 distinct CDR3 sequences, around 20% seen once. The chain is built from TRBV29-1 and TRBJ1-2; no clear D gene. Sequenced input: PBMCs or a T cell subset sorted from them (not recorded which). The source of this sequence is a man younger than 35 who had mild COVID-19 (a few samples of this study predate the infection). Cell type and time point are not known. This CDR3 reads CSVAADTGYTF. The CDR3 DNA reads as TGCAGCGTTGCCGCTGACACCGGCTACACCTTC.